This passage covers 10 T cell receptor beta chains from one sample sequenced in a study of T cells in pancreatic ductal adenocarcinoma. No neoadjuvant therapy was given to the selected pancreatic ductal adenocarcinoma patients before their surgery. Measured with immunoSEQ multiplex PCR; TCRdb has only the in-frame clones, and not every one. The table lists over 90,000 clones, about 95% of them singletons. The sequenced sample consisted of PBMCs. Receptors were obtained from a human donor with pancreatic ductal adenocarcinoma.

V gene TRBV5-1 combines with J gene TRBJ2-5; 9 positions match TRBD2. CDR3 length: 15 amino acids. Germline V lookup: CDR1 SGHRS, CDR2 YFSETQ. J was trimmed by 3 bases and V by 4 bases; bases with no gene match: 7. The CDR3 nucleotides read TGCGCCAGCAGCCTAGTAGCGGGAGTGGAAGAGACCCAGTACTTC. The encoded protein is CASSLVAGVEETQYF.

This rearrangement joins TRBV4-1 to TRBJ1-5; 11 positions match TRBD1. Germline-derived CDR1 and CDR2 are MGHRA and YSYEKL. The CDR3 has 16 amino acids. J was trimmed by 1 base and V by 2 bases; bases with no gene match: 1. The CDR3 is CASSQRDRGSNQPQHF. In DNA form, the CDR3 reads TGCGCCAGCAGCCAAAGGGACAGGGGGAGCAATCAGCCCCAGCATTTT.

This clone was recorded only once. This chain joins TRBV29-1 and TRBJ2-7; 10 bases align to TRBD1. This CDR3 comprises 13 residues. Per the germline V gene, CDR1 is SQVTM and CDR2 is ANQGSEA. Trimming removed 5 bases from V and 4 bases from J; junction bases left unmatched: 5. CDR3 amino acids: CSVWTGGWYEQYF. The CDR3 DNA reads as TGCAGCGTTTGGACAGGGGGGTGGTACGAGCAGTACTTC.

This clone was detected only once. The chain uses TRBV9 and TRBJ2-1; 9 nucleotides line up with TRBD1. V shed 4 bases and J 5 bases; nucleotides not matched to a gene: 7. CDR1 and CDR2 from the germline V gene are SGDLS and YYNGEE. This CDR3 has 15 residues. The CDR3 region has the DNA TGTGCCAGCAGCCTTGTGACAGGGGGGCACAATGAGCAGTTCTTC. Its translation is CASSLVTGGHNEQFF. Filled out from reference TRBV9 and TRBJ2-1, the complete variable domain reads DSGVTQTPKHLITATGQRVTLRCSPRSGDLSVYWYQQSLDQGLQFLIQYYNGEERAKGNILERFSAQQFPDLHSELNLSSLELGDSALYFCASSLVTGGHNEQFFGPGTRLTVL.

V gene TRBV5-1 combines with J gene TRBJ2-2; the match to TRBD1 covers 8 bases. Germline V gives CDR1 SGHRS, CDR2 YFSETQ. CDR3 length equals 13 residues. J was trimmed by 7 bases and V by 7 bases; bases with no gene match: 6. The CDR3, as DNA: TGCGCCAGCTCGGACAGGGTTCACGGGGAGCTGTTTTTT. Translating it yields CASSDRVHGELFF.

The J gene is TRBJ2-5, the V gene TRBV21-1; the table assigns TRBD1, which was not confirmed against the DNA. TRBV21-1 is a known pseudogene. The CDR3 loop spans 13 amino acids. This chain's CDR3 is CASSKQGPETQYF. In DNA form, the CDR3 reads TGTGCCAGCAGCAAACAGGGTCCCGAGACCCAGTACTTC.

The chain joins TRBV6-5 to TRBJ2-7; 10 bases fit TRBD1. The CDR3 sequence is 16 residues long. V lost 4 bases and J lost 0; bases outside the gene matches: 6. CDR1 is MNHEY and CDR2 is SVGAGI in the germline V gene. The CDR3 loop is CASSSSRTGGSYEQYF. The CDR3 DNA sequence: TGTGCCAGCAGTTCATCCCGGACAGGGGGCTCCTACGAGCAGTACTTC.

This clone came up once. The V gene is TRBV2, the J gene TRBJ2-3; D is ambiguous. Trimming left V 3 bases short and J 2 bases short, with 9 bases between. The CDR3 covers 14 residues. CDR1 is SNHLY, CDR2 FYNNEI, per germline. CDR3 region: CASSERFYTDTQYF. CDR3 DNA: TGTGCCAGCAGTGAGAGGTTTTACACAGATACGCAGTATTTT. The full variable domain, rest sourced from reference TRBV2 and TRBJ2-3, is EPEVTQTPSHQVTQMGQEVILRCVPISNHLYFYWYRQILGQKVEFLVSFYNNEISEKSEIFDDQFSVERPDGSNFTLKIRSTKLEDSAMYFCASSERFYTDTQYFGPGTRLTVL.

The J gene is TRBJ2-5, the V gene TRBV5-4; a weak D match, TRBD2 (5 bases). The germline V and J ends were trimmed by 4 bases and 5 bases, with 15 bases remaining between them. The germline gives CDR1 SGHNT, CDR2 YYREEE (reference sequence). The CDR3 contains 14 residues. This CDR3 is CASSQPKEEETQYF. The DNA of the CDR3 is TGTGCCAGCAGCCAGCCCAAGGAGGAGGAGACCCAGTACTTC.

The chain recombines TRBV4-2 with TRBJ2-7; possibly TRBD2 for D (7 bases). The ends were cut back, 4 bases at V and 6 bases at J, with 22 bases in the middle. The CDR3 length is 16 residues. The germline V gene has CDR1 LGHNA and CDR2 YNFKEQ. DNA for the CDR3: TGTGCCAGCAGCCCGCTTGACCGGGGGGCTAGGGGCGAGCAGTACTTC. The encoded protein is CASSPLDRGARGEQYF.